The clone carrying this T cell receptor beta chain was observed many times. Antigen: not known. V lost 3 bases, J lost 2 bases, and 20 bases lay in between. Germline values: CDR1 SGHDT, CDR2 YYEEEE. This CDR3 has 17 amino acids. These data originate in a study of shared clonotypes between healthy human individuals. Across the study: Plates per donor: three CD4 naive, three CD4 memory, two CD8 naive, one CD8 memory.

Study-level findings and limits: The naive CD4 repertoires of a few donors were compared, and approximately 4.7% of clonotypes were shared. Sequencing depth was expected to affect clonotype sharing among donors. In the sorted subsets, rarefaction showed sequencing was incomplete despite large depth.

The data were produced by immunoSEQ multiplex PCR, yet TCRdb's version contains in-frame clones alone and is incomplete. The sample has some 240,000 clones, about 65% seen once. The sequence came from a man aged 30 to 39 in good health. What was sequenced was memory CD4+ T cells sorted from blood. This sample's subset: CD45RA-negative fraction. This sequence joins TRBV5-6 and TRBJ2-5; D is possibly TRBD1 (5 bases). CDR3 in amino acids: CASSYPNPGIGQETQYF. The CDR3 nucleotides read TGTGCCAGCAGCTACCCTAACCCAGGGATTGGACAAGAGACCCAGTACTTC.